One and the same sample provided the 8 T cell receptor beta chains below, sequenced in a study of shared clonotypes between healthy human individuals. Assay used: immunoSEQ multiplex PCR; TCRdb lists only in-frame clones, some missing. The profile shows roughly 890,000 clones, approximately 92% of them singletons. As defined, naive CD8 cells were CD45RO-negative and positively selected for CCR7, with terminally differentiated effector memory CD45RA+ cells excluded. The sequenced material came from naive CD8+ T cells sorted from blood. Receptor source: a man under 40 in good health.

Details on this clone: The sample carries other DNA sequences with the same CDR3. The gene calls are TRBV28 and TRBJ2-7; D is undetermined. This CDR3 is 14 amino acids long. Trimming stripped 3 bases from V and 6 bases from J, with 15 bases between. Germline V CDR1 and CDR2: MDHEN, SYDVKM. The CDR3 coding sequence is TGTGCCAGCAGTTTCTTGGCCTTAAGCCTCGAGCAGTACTTC. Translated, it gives CASSFLALSLEQYF.

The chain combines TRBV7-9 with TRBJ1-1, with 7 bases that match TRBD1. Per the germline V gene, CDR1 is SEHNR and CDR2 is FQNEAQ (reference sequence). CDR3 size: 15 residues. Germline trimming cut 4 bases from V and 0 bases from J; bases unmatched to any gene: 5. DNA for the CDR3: TGTGCCAGCAGCTCAAACAGGGGTTTGAACACTGAAGCTTTCTTT. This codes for CASSSNRGLNTEAFF.

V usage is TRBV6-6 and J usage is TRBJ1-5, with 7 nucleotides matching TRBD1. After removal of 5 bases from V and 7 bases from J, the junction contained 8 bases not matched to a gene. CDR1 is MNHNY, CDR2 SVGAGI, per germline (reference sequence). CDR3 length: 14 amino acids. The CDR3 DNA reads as TGTGCCAGCAGTCCTACAGGGGTCGGGCAGCCCCAGCATTTT. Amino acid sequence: CASSPTGVGQPQHF.

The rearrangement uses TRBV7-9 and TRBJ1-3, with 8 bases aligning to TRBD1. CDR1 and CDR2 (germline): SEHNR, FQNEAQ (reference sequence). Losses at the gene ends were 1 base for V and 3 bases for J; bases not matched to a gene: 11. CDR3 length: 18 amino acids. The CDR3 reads CASSLEWTGSTVGNTIYF. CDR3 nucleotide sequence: TGTGCCAGCAGCTTAGAATGGACAGGGTCGACCGTTGGAAACACCATATATTTT.

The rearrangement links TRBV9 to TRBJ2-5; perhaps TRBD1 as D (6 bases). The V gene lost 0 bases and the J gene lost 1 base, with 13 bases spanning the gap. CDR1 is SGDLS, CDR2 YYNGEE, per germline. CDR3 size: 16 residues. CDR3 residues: CASSVDGMGAQETQYF. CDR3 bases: TGTGCCAGCAGCGTAGACGGGATGGGGGCCCAAGAGACCCAGTACTTC.

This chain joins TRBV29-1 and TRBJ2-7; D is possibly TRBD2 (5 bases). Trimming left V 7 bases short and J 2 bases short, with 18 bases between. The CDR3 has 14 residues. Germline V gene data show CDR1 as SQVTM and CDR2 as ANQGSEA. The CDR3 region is CSATGLAGPYEQYF. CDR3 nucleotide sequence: TGCAGCGCAACCGGGTTGGCGGGCCCCTACGAGCAGTACTTC.

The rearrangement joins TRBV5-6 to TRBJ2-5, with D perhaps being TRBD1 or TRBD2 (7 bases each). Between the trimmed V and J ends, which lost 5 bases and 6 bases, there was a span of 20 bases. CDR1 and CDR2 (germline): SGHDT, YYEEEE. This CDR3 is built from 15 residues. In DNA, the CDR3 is TGTGCCAGCAGTTTCTGGGGAGGGGGCCAGAAGACCCAGTACTTC. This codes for CASSFWGGGQKTQYF.

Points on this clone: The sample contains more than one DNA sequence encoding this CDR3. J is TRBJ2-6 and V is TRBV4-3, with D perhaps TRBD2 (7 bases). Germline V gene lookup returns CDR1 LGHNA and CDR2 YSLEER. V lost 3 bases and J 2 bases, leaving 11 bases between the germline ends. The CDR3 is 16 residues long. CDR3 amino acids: CASSQEGGAGANVLTF. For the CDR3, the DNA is TGCGCCAGCAGCCAGGAAGGGGGGGCTGGGGCCAACGTCCTGACTTTC.